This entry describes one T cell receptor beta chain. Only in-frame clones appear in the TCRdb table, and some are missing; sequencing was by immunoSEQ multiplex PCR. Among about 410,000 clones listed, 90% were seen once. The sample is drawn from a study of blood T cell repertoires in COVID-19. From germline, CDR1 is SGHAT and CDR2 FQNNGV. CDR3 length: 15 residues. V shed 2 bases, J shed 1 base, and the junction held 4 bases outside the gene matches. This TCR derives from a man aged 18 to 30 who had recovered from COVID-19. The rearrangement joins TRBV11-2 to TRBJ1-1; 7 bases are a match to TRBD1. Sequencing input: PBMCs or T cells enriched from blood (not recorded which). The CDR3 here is CASSLNRGGNTEAFF. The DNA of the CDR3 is TGTGCCAGCAGCTTAAACAGGGGTGGGAACACTGAAGCTTTCTTT.